This T cell receptor (beta chain) was sequenced in a study of shared clonotypes between healthy human individuals. Germline V gives CDR1 MNHNY, CDR2 SVGAGI (reference sequence). This CDR3 is 15 amino acids long. Trimming took off 0 bases at V and 6 bases at J, with 15 bases between the two ends. Investigators spread the genomic DNA of each subset evenly over several immunoSEQ plates. Profiling relied on immunoSEQ multiplex PCR, and the TCRdb table lists in-frame clones only, not all of them. Among more than 2 million clones listed, 85% to 95% were seen once. A note on this clone: The antigen remains unidentified.

The study, taken as a whole, reports: Among a few donors, approximately 4.6% of naive CD4 clonotypes were found in common. Few donors restricted represented genetic and exposure-history diversity.

What was sequenced was naive CD4+ T cells sorted from blood. As to subset: CD45RA+ positively selected. The TCR sequence derives from a young man in good health. The rearrangement joins TRBV6-6 to TRBJ2-7; D possibly corresponds to TRBD1 (6 bases). The CDR3 spells CASSYSGQGIAEQYF. The CDR3 coding sequence is TGTGCCAGCAGTTACTCCGGGCAGGGGATCGCCGAGCAGTACTTC.